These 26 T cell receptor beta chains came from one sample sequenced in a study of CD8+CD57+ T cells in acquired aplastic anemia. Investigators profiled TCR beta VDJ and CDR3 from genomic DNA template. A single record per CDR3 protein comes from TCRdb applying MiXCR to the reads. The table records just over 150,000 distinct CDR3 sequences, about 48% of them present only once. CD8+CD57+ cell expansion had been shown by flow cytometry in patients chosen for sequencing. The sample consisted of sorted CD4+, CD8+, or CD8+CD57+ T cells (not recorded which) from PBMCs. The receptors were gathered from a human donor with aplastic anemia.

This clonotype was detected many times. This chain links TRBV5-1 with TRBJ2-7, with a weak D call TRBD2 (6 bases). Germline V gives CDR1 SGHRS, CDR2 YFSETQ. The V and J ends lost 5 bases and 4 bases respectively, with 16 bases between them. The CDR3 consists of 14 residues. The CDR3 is CASSSGGLGYEQYF. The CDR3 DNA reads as TGCGCCAGCAGTTCCGGGGGTCTCGGTTACGAGCAGTACTTC. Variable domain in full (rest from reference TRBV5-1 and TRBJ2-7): KAGVTQTPRYLIKTRGQQVTLSCSPISGHRSVSWYQQTPGQGLQFLFEYFSETQRNKGNFPGRFSGRQFSNSRSEMNVSTLELGDSALYLCASSSGGLGYEQYFGPGTRLTVT.

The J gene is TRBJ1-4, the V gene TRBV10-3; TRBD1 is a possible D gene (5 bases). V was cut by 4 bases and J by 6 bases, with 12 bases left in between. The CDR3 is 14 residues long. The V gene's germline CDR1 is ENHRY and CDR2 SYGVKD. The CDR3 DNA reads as TGTGCCATCAGTGCGTCAGGGCCAGATGAAAAACTGTTTTTT. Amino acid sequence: CAISASGPDEKLFF.

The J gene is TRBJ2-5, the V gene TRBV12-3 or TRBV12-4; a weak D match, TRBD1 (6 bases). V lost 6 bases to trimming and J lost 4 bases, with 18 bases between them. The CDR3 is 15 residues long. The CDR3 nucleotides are TGTGCCAGCAGCTCAACCACAGGGAATACAGAGACCCAGTACTTC. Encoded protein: CASSSTTGNTETQYF.

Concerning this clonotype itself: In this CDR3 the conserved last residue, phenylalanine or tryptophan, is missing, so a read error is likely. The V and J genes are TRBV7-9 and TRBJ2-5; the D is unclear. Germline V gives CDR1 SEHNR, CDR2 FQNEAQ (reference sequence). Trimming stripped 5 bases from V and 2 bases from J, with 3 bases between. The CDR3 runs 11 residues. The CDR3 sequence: CASSPQETQYY. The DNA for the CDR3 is TGTGCCAGCAGCCCACAAGAGACCCAGTACTAC.

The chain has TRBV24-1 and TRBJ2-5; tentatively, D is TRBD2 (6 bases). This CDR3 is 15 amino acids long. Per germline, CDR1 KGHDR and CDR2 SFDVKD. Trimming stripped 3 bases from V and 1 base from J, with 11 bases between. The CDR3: CATSDTQGLQETQYF. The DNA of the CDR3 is TGTGCCACCAGTGATACCCAGGGACTCCAAGAGACCCAGTACTTC.

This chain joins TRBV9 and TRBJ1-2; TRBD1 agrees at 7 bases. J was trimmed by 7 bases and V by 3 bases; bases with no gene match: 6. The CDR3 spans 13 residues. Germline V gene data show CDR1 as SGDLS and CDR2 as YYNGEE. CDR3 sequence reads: CASSGTGAFGYTF. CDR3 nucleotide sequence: TGTGCCAGCAGCGGTACAGGGGCTTTTGGCTACACCTTC.

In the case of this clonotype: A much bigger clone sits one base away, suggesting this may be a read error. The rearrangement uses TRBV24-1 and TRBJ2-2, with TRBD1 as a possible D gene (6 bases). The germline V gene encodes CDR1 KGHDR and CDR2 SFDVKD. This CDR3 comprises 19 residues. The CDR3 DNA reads TGTGCCATCAGTGAATTTGGTGGCAGGGGTCAAAAGGGCACCGGGGAGCTGTTTTTT. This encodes CAISEFGGRGQKGTGELFF.

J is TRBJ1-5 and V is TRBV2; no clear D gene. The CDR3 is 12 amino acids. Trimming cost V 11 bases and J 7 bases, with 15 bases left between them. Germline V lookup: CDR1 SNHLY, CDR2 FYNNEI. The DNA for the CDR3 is TGTGCCTCCAGCCGGCTAGTGCAGCCCCAGCATTTT. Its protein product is CASSRLVQPQHF. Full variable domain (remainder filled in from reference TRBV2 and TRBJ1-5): EPEVTQTPSHQVTQMGQEVILRCVPISNHLYFYWYRQILGQKVEFLVSFYNNEISEKSEIFDDQFSVERPDGSNFTLKIRSTKLEDSAMYFCASSRLVQPQHFGDGTRLSIL.

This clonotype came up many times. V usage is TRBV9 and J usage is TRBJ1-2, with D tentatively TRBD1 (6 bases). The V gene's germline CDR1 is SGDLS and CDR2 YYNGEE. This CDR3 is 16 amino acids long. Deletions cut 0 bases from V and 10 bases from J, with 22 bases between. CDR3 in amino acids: CASSVDKTGASDDYTF. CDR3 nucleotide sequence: TGTGCCAGCAGCGTAGACAAAACGGGGGCCTCCGACGACTACACCTTC.

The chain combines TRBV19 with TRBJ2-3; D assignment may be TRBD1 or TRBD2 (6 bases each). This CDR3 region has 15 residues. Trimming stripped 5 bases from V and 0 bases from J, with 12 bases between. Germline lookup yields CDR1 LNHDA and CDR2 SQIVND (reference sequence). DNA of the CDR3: TGTGCCAGTAGTCGGGGGCAGCCTAGCACAGATACGCAGTATTTT. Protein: CASSRGQPSTDTQYF.

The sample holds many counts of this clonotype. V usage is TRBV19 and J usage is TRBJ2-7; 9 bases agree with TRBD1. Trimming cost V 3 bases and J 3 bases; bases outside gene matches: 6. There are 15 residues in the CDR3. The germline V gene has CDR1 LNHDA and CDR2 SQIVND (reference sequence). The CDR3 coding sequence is TGTGCCAGTAGTATTAGGGAGACAGGGGGCTACGAGCAGTACTTC. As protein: CASSIRETGGYEQYF.

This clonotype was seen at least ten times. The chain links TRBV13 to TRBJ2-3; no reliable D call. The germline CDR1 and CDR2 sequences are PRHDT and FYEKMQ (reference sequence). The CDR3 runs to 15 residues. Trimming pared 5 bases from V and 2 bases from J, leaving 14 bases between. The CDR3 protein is CASSPAGRITDTQYF. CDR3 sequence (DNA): TGTGCCAGCAGCCCAGCTGGCAGAATCACAGATACGCAGTATTTT.

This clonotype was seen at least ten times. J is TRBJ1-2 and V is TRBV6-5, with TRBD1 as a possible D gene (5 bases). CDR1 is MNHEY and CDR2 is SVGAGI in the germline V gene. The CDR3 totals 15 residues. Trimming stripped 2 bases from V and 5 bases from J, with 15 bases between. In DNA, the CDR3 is TGTGCCAGCAGTTACGATGGATGGGGCGAGTATGGCTACACCTTC. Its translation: CASSYDGWGEYGYTF.

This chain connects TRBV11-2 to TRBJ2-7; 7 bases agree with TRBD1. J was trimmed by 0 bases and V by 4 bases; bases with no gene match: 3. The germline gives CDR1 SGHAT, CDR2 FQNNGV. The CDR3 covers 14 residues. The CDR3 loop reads CASSWAGGSYEQYF. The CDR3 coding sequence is TGTGCCAGCAGCTGGGCAGGGGGCTCCTACGAGCAGTACTTC. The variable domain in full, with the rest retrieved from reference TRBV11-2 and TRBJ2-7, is EAGVAQSPRYKIIEKRQSVAFWCNPISGHATLYWYQQILGQGPKLLIQFQNNGVVDDSQLPKDRFSAERLKGVDSTLKIQPAKLEDSAVYLCASSWAGGSYEQYFGPGTRLTVT.

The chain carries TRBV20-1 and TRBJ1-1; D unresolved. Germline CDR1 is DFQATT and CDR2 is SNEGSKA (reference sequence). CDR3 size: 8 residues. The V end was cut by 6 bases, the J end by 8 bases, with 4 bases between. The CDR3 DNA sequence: TGCAGTGCCCCAGAAGCTTTCTTT. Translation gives CSAPEAFF.

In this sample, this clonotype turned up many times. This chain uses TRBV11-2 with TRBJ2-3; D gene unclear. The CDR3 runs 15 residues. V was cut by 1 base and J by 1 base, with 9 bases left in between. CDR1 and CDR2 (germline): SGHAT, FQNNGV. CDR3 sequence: CASSLVVSGTDTQYF. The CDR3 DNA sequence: TGTGCCAGCAGCTTAGTAGTGTCCGGCACAGATACGCAGTATTTT.

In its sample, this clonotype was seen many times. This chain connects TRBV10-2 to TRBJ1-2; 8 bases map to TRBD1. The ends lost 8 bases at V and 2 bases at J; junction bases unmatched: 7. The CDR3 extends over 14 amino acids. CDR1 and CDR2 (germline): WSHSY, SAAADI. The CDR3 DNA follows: TGCGCCAGCCTAGAACAGGGGGGAAACTATGGCTACACCTTC. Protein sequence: CASLEQGGNYGYTF.

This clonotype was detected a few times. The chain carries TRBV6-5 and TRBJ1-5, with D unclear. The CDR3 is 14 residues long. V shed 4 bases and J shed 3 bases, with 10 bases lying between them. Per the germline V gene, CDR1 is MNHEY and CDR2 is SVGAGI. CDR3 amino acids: CASSFLGTNQPQHF. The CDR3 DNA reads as TGTGCCAGCAGTTTCCTGGGAACCAATCAGCCCCAGCATTTT.

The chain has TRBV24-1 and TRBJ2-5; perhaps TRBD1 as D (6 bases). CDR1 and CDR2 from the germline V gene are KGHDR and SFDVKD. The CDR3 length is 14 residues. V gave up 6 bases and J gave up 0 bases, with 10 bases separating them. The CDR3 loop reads CATSQGIHQETQYF. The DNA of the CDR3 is TGTGCCACCAGTCAGGGGATCCACCAAGAGACCCAGTACTTC.

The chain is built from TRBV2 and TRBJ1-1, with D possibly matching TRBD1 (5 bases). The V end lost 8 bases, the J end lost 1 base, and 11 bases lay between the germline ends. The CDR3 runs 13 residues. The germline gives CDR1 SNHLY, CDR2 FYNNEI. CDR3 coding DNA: TGTGCCAGCGGAGGGGAGAGGAACACTGAAGCTTTCTTT. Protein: CASGGERNTEAFF.

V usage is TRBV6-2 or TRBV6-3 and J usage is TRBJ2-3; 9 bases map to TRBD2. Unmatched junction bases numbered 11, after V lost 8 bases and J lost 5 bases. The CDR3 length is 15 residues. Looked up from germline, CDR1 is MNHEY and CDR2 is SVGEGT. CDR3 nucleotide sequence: TGTGCCAGCTCCCGGGCGGGAGGGCTCCAAGATACGCAGTATTTT. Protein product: CASSRAGGLQDTQYF.

CDR3 in amino acids: CSATASKAEAFF. The CDR3 nucleotides are TGCAGCGCGACAGCTTCGAAGGCTGAAGCTTTCTTT. This chain uses TRBV29-1 with TRBJ1-1; perhaps TRBD1 as D (5 bases). The V end lost 7 bases, the J end lost 6 bases, and 15 bases lay between the germline ends. Looked up from germline, CDR1 is SQVTM and CDR2 is ANQGSEA. This CDR3 has 12 amino acids.

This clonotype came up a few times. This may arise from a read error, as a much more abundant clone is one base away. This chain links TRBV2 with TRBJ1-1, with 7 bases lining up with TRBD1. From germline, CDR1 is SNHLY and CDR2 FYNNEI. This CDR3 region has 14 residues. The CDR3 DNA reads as TGTGCCACGAATCCGCGGACAGGCAACACTGAAGCTTCCTTT. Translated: CATNPRTGNTEASF. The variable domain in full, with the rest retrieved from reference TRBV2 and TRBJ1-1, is EPEVTQTPSHQVTQMGQEVILRCVPISNHLYFYWYRQILGQKVEFLVSFYNNEISEKSEIFDDQFSVERPDGSNFTLKIRSTKLEDSAMYFCATNPRTGNTEASFGQGTRLTVV.

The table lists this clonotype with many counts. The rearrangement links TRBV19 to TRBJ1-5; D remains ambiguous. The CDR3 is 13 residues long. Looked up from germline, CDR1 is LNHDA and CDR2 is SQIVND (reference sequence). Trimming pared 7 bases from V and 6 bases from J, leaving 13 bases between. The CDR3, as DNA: TGTGCCAGTAAGTTCAGTGGAGGTCAGCCCCAGCATTTT. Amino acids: CASKFSGGQPQHF. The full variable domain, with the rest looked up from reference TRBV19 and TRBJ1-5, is DGGITQSPKYLFRKEGQNVTLSCEQNLNHDAMYWYRQDPGQGLRLIYYSQIVNDFQKGDIAEGYSVSREKKESFPLTVTSAQKNPTAFYLCASKFSGGQPQHFGDGTRLSIL.

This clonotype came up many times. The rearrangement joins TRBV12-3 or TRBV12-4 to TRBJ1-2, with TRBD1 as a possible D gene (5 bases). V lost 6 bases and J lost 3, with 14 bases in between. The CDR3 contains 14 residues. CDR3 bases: TGTGCCAGCAGCCCTGACAGAAAACACTATGGCTACACCTTC. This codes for CASSPDRKHYGYTF.

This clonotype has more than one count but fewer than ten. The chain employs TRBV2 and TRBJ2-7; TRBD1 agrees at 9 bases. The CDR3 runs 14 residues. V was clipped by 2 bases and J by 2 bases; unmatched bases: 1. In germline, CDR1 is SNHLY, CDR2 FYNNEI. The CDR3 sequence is CASSERDRAYEQYF. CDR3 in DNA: TGTGCCAGCAGTGAACGGGACAGGGCCTACGAGCAGTACTTC. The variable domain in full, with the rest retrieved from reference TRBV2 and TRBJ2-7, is EPEVTQTPSHQVTQMGQEVILRCVPISNHLYFYWYRQILGQKVEFLVSFYNNEISEKSEIFDDQFSVERPDGSNFTLKIRSTKLEDSAMYFCASSERDRAYEQYFGPGTRLTVT.